The rows below give T cell receptor beta chains drawn from one sample of a study of T cells in Graves' hyperthyroidism and ophthalmopathy. TCRdb processed the multiplex PCR reads anew with MiXCR; each CDR3 protein has one entry. The profile shows 450,000 to 700,000 distinct CDR3 sequences, about 43% of them singletons. Sequenced sample: peripheral blood or thyroid tissue (not recorded which). The receptors were sampled from an adult woman with Graves' disease, either hyperthyroidism or ophthalmopathy (not recorded which). The CDR3 runs from the conserved cysteine through the conserved F or W. A D gene is named only where the DNA matches it firmly. Clone size, where shown, is once, few, many, or a class for clones that have expanded.

cdr3_length | clone_size | d_call | j_call | v_call | cdr3_aa | cdr3_nt
13 | . | . | TRBJ2-5 | TRBV20-1 | CSAKGGGQETQYF | TGCAGTGCCAAAGGGGGGGGCCAAGAGACCCAGTACTTC
16 | many | . | TRBJ1-4 | TRBV7-9 | CASSLGETATNEKLFF | TGTGCCAGCAGCTTAGGGGAGACTGCAACTAATGAAAAACTGTTTTTT
12 | many | . | TRBJ2-7 | TRBV14 | CASSQGINEQYF | TGTGCCAGCAGCCAAGGTATAAACGAGCAGTACTTC
15 | . | . | TRBJ1-1 | TRBV7-7 | CASSLNGQLNTEAFF | TGTGCCAGCAGCTTAAATGGACAGCTAAACACTGAAGCTTTCTTT
15 | . | TRBD1 | TRBJ1-6 | TRBV5-1 | CASSGDRATGSPLHF | TGCGCCAGCAGCGGCGACAGGGCAACAGGATCACCCCTCCACTTT
15 | . | TRBD2 | TRBJ2-2 | TRBV20-1 | CSAGGAGVLTGELFF | TGCAGTGCTGGTGGAGCGGGAGTATTAACCGGGGAGCTGTTTTTT
13 | . | . | TRBJ1-4 | TRBV7-2 | CATGGISGEKLFF | TGTGCCACAGGAGGGATATCGGGGGAAAAACTGTTTTTT
14 | . | TRBD2 | TRBJ2-7 | TRBV7-9 | CASREGLAGVKQYF | TGTGCCAGCAGGGAGGGACTAGCGGGAGTTAAGCAGTACTTC
14 | few | TRBD1 | TRBJ1-5 | TRBV5-1 | CASKGQRFNQPQHF | TGCGCCAGCAAGGGACAGCGATTTAATCAGCCCCAGCATTTT
13 | many | TRBD1 | TRBJ1-3 | TRBV9 | CASGDRVGNTIYF | TGTGCCAGCGGGGACAGGGTGGGAAACACCATATATTTT
16 | . | TRBD2 | TRBJ2-5 | TRBV10-3 | CAIRKTSGGFQETQYF | TGTGCCATCAGGAAGACTAGCGGAGGATTCCAAGAGACCCAGTACTTC
13 | . | TRBD2 | TRBJ2-7 | TRBV7-9 | CASSLAGRGEQYF | TGTGCCAGCAGCCTAGCGGGGCGAGGCGAGCAGTACTTC
18 | many | TRBD2 | TRBJ2-2 | TRBV5-1 | CASSFRTSGRSLTGELFF | TGCGCCAGCAGCTTTCGGACTAGCGGGAGGTCCTTAACCGGGGAGCTGTTTTTT
15 | . | . | TRBJ1-1 | TRBV6-1 | CANSSPGHWNTEAFF | TGTGCCAACAGTTCTCCCGGGCACTGGAACACTGAAGCTTTCTTT
16 | . | TRBD2 | TRBJ2-2 | TRBV6-6 | CAISASGGTNTGELFF | TGTGCCATCAGTGCTAGCGGGGGCACGAACACCGGGGAGCTGTTTTTT
16 | . | . | TRBJ1-1 | TRBV25-1 | CASSVGGLGGTTEAFF | TGTGCCAGCAGTGTGGGGGGGCTCGGGGGGACCACTGAAGCTTTCTTT
14 | . | . | TRBJ1-6 | TRBV10-3 | CAISRDFQNSPLHF | TGTGCCATCAGCCGGGACTTCCAAAATTCACCCCTCCACTTT
11 | few | . | TRBJ2-5 | TRBV29-1 | CSSPLGETQYF | TGCAGCTCCCCTTTGGGAGAGACCCAGTACTTC
12 | . | TRBD2 | TRBJ2-5 | TRBV6-1 | CAASGRGETQYF | TGTGCCGCTAGCGGGAGGGGAGAGACCCAGTACTTC
15 | . | . | TRBJ1-2 | TRBV5-1 | CASSLGLRQDYGYTF | TGCGCCAGCAGCTTGGGGCTTCGGCAGGACTATGGCTACACCTTC